The 30 T cell receptor beta chains in this list originate from one sample, sequenced in a study of blood T cell repertoires in COVID-19. Using immunoSEQ multiplex PCR, the repertoire was profiled, and TCRdb retains in-frame clones only, with some absent. Among some 390,000 clones listed, 89% were seen once. Sequencing input: peripheral blood. Receptors originate from a woman between 35 and 50 years old with COVID-19, enrolled during active disease.

The gene calls are TRBV28 and TRBJ2-7; the match to TRBD2 covers 7 bases. This CDR3 has 14 amino acids. The V and J ends lost 2 bases and 4 bases, in that order; junction bases with no gene match: 5. The V gene's germline CDR1 is MDHEN and CDR2 SYDVKM. The CDR3, as DNA: TGTGCCAGCAGTTTACGCGGGAGCGTGTACGAGCAGTACTTC. Amino acids: CASSLRGSVYEQYF. Using reference TRBV28 and TRBJ2-7 for the parts outside the CDR3, the full variable domain is DVKVTQSSRYLVKRTGEKVFLECVQDMDHENMFWYRQDPGLGLRLIYFSYDVKMKEKGDIPEGYSVSREKKERFSLILESASTNQTSMYLCASSLRGSVYEQYFGPGTRLTVT.

This sequence joins TRBV27 and TRBJ1-2; D might be TRBD1 (6 bases). The CDR3 contains 14 residues. Germline CDR1 MNHEY, CDR2 SMNVEV (reference sequence). Trimming stripped 6 bases from V and 7 bases from J, with 18 bases between. The CDR3 DNA reads TGTGCCAGCAGCCCCTCCCCGCAGGGGCTTGGCTACACCTTC. Translating gives CASSPSPQGLGYTF.

J is TRBJ1-2 and V is TRBV27; 7 bases agree with TRBD1. The CDR3 totals 20 residues. J lost 0 bases, V lost 5 bases, and 21 bases had no gene match. Germline CDR1 is MNHEY and CDR2 is SMNVEV (reference sequence). The CDR3 region has the DNA TGTGCCAGCAGTCGCCAGGTTTGGTCTATCCGGGACAGATCTAACTATGGCTACACCTTC. Amino acid sequence: CASSRQVWSIRDRSNYGYTF.

In its sample, this clone was seen once. V and J are TRBV28 and TRBJ1-5; the D is unclear. The CDR3 contains 14 residues. V was clipped by 6 bases and J by 2 bases, with 11 bases between them. Germline CDR1 MDHEN, CDR2 SYDVKM. The CDR3 loop reads CASRLGKGNQPQHF. Written as DNA, the CDR3 is TGTGCCAGCAGACTAGGGAAGGGCAATCAGCCCCAGCATTTT.

CDR3 nucleotides: TGTGCCAGCAGCTCCGGGACAGGGGGCATGAACACTGAAGCTTTCTTT. Its translation: CASSSGTGGMNTEAFF. The J gene is TRBJ1-1, the V gene TRBV5-4; 12 bases map to TRBD1. Germline V lookup: CDR1 SGHNT, CDR2 YYREEE (reference sequence). Trimming at V came to 3 bases and at J to 0 bases, leaving 3 bases not matched to a gene. There are 16 residues in the CDR3.

This clone has a single count. This chain uses TRBV5-1 with TRBJ1-2; 7 nucleotides match TRBD1. The CDR3 loop spans 15 amino acids. The germline CDR1 and CDR2 sequences are SGHRS and YFSETQ. The V segment lost 2 bases and the J segment 4 bases; nucleotides outside the gene matches: 8. This chain's CDR3 is CASSLVGQRSYGYTF. CDR3 coding DNA: TGCGCCAGCAGCTTAGTGGGACAGCGAAGCTATGGCTACACCTTC.

The chain uses TRBV19 and TRBJ1-5, with 7 bases lining up with TRBD1. Germline CDR1 LNHDA, CDR2 SQIVND (reference sequence). The CDR3 has 16 residues. Unmatched junction bases numbered 3, after V lost 1 base and J lost 0 bases. The CDR3 loop reads CASSIVQGYSNQPQHF. As DNA, the CDR3 is TGTGCCAGTAGTATAGTACAGGGGTATAGCAATCAGCCCCAGCATTTT.

The chain combines TRBV15 with TRBJ1-2, with D maybe TRBD1 (6 bases). The V end was cut by 8 bases, the J end by 5 bases, with 18 bases between. The CDR3 covers 14 residues. Germline CDR1 reads LNHNV; CDR2 reads YYDKDF (reference sequence). CDR3 coding DNA: TGTGCCACCTCCATAACCGGGACAAATTATGGCTACACCTTC. It translates to CATSITGTNYGYTF.

This sequence joins TRBV29-1 and TRBJ2-3, with TRBD2 as a possible D gene (5 bases). V was cut by 7 bases and J by 1 base, with 18 bases left in between. Germline V gene lookup returns CDR1 SQVTM and CDR2 ANQGSEA. The CDR3 runs 15 residues. CDR3 DNA: TGCAGCGGCGGGTATTCAAGTCTTGGCACAGATACGCAGTATTTT. Residues: CSGGYSSLGTDTQYF.

The CDR3 loop is CASSLRSSYEQYF. The CDR3 DNA is TGCGCCAGCAGCTTAAGGAGCTCCTACGAGCAGTACTTC. The V and J genes are TRBV5-1 and TRBJ2-7; D call uncertain. The CDR3 length is 13 residues. Trimming cost V 2 bases and J 0 bases, with 6 bases left between them. Per the germline V gene, CDR1 is SGHRS and CDR2 is YFSETQ.

As regards this clone: Other DNA sequences in the sample encode the same CDR3. The chain's CDR3 is CASSRQGADTEAFF. DNA of the CDR3: TGTGCCAGCAGCAGACAGGGGGCAGACACTGAAGCTTTCTTT. The chain recombines TRBV7-2 with TRBJ1-1, with 10 positions matching TRBD1. From germline, CDR1 is SGHTA and CDR2 FQGNSA. The CDR3 spans 14 residues. J gave up 3 bases and V 5 bases, and 3 bases lay outside the gene matches.

This clone has just a few counts. This sequence joins TRBV7-9 and TRBJ1-5; TRBD1 matches 10 bases. The V segment lost 6 bases and the J segment 6 bases; nucleotides outside the gene matches: 8. CDR3 size: 15 residues. Germline V lookup: CDR1 SEHNR, CDR2 FQNEAQ (reference sequence). The CDR3 region is CASSRSRDRGQPQHF. The CDR3 nucleotides are TGTGCCAGCAGTCGTTCCCGGGACAGGGGTCAGCCCCAGCATTTT.

CDR3 in amino acids: CASSIDWNNEQFF. DNA for the CDR3: TGCGCCAGCAGTATAGACTGGAACAATGAGCAGTTCTTC. This chain connects TRBV5-1 to TRBJ2-1, with D unclear. The length of the CDR3 is 13 residues. Germline V gene lookup returns CDR1 SGHRS and CDR2 YFSETQ. Trimming left V 5 bases short and J 5 bases short, with 11 bases between.

The rearrangement links TRBV7-3 to TRBJ1-1; the match to TRBD1 covers 7 bases. This CDR3 is built from 14 residues. Germline V lookup: CDR1 SGHTA, CDR2 FQGTGA. J gave up 1 base and V 2 bases, and 1 base lay outside the gene matches. For the CDR3, the DNA is TGTGCCAGCAGCTTAGAGGGGGCGAACACTGAAGCTTTCTTT. Translating it yields CASSLEGANTEAFF.

This clone has only a few counts. This chain connects TRBV6-1 to TRBJ2-5; weak D call: TRBD1 (5 bases). The germline gives CDR1 MNHNS, CDR2 SASEGT. The CDR3 extends over 14 amino acids. V lost 1 base and J 4 bases, leaving 10 bases between the germline ends. DNA for the CDR3: TGTGCCAGCAGTGAAGGGGGCATGGGAGAGACCCAGTACTTC. Translated: CASSEGGMGETQYF.

The chain couples TRBV7-9 to TRBJ1-5; 7 positions match TRBD1. The V segment lost 5 bases and the J segment 6 bases; nucleotides outside the gene matches: 10. Germline CDR1 SEHNR, CDR2 FQNEAQ (reference sequence). This CDR3 spans 15 amino acids. The CDR3 reads CASSPETGLGQPQHF. Here the CDR3 DNA reads TGTGCCAGCAGCCCCGAGACAGGGCTTGGTCAGCCCCAGCATTTT.

V usage is TRBV28 and J usage is TRBJ1-3; the D is unclear. The CDR3 is 12 residues long. Germline CDR1 reads MDHEN; CDR2 reads SYDVKM. CDR3 bases: TGTGGGGCTGAAAGCTCTGGAAACACCATATATTTT. This translates into CGAESSGNTIYF.

V gene TRBV27 combines with J gene TRBJ1-4; 8 positions agree with TRBD1. V lost 5 bases to trimming and J lost 5 bases; unmatched junction nucleotides: 4. Germline V lookup: CDR1 MNHEY, CDR2 SMNVEV (reference sequence). This CDR3 is 14 amino acids long. The CDR3 region has the DNA TGTGCCAGCAGTAGACAGGGGCCGAATGAAAAACTGTTTTTT. It translates to CASSRQGPNEKLFF. Full variable domain (missing parts from reference TRBV27 and TRBJ1-4): EAQVTQNPRYLITVTGKKLTVTCSQNMNHEYMSWYRQDPGLGLRQIYYSMNVEVTDKGDVPEGYKVSRKEKRNFPLILESPSPNQTSLYFCASSRQGPNEKLFFGSGTQLSVL.

V gene TRBV6-5 combines with J gene TRBJ1-1; TRBD1 is a possible D gene (5 bases). This CDR3 is built from 14 residues. CDR1 and CDR2 (germline): MNHEY, SVGAGI. Deletions cut 5 bases from V and 5 bases from J, with 15 bases between. The CDR3 nucleotides read TGTGCCAGCAGTCCCAGTTTAGGGGTTACTGAAGCTTTCTTT. This sequence encodes CASSPSLGVTEAFF.

The chain carries TRBV24-1 and TRBJ1-2, with D possibly being TRBD1 (5 bases). This CDR3 has 16 amino acids. The germline V gene encodes CDR1 KGHDR and CDR2 SFDVKD. Trimming stripped 3 bases from V and 5 bases from J, with 18 bases between. The CDR3 DNA reads as TGTGCCACCAGTGATGGGGGGAAGTCCGGAATTTATGGCTACACCTTC. It specifies CATSDGGKSGIYGYTF.

In the case of this clone: The identical CDR3 is also encoded by other nucleotide sequences in the sample. The chain joins TRBV5-1 to TRBJ2-1, with 7 bases matching TRBD2. The germline CDR1 and CDR2 sequences are SGHRS and YFSETQ. V gave up 4 bases and J gave up 0 bases; unmatched junction bases: 7. The CDR3 is 16 residues long. The CDR3 nucleotides are TGCGCCAGCAGCCTTGGCGGCGGGAGCTCCTACAATGAGCAGTTCTTC. Protein: CASSLGGGSSYNEQFF.

V and J are TRBV10-3 and TRBJ1-1, with TRBD1 matching 9 bases. The germline CDR1 and CDR2 sequences are ENHRY and SYGVKD. The CDR3 consists of 13 residues. V lost 8 bases and J lost 2; bases outside the gene matches: 3. CDR3: CAIHRGHNTEAFF. In nucleotides, the CDR3 is TGTGCCATCCACAGGGGGCATAACACTGAAGCTTTCTTT.

This clone was observed a single time. This chain uses TRBV10-3 with TRBJ1-1; TRBD1 is a possible D gene (6 bases). Trimming shortened V by 0 bases and J by 4 bases, and 12 bases separated the two germline ends. In germline, CDR1 is ENHRY, CDR2 SYGVKD. The CDR3 totals 15 residues. The CDR3 DNA is TGTGCCATCAGTGAGTCGAGGCAGGGGACCACTGAAGCTTTCTTT. Translating gives CAISESRQGTTEAFF.

This clone was detected once. Other DNA sequences in the sample encode the same CDR3. CDR3 region: CASSSPGQPNYGYTF. CDR3 DNA sequence: TGTGCCAGCAGTTCCCCAGGACAACCTAACTATGGCTACACCTTC. The chain links TRBV28 to TRBJ1-2; possibly TRBD1 for D (5 bases). This CDR3 is built from 15 residues. Trimming took off 4 bases at V and 0 bases at J, with 12 bases between the two ends. Germline values: CDR1 MDHEN, CDR2 SYDVKM.

The rearrangement uses TRBV15 and TRBJ1-5, with D perhaps TRBD1 (5 bases). This CDR3 is built from 15 residues. V dropped 1 base and J dropped 1 base, with 8 bases sitting between them. Germline CDR1 is LNHNV and CDR2 is YYDKDF (reference sequence). The CDR3 reads CATSRVPGSNQPQHF. CDR3 in DNA: TGTGCCACCAGCAGAGTCCCAGGGAGCAATCAGCCCCAGCATTTT.

The V gene is TRBV12-3 or TRBV12-4, the J gene TRBJ1-1, with 8 bases fitting TRBD1. Germline trimming cut 5 bases from V and 5 bases from J; bases unmatched to any gene: 4. The CDR3 runs 13 residues. CDR3 coding DNA: TGTGCCAGCAGTGCGACAGGGGTGACTGAAGCTTTCTTT. It specifies CASSATGVTEAFF.

The chain carries TRBV28 and TRBJ2-7; TRBD2 matches at 7 bases. Trimming took 6 bases from V and 3 from J; bases not matched to a gene: 5. From germline, CDR1 is MDHEN and CDR2 SYDVKM. CDR3 length: 13 residues. For the CDR3, the DNA is TGTGCCAGCAGCCTCGGGGGGAACTACGAGCAGTACTTC. Translating it yields CASSLGGNYEQYF.

V and J are TRBV19 and TRBJ1-5, with D possibly being TRBD1 (6 bases). Trimming took 6 bases from V and 6 from J, leaving 18 bases between them. CDR1 is LNHDA and CDR2 is SQIVND in the germline V gene (reference sequence). This CDR3 has 15 amino acids. This CDR3 is CASSPVGGAAQPQHF. CDR3 sequence (DNA): TGTGCCAGTAGCCCTGTTGGGGGGGCGGCTCAGCCCCAGCATTTT.

V and J are TRBV2 and TRBJ1-1, with TRBD1 identical over 8 bases. CDR1 SNHLY and CDR2 FYNNEI come from the germline V gene. This CDR3 has 14 amino acids. CDR3 region: CVTRVDRAAAEAFF. As DNA, the CDR3 is TGTGTCACGCGAGTGGACAGGGCAGCCGCTGAAGCTTTCTTT.

The chain carries TRBV28 and TRBJ1-3; perhaps TRBD1 as D (6 bases). The CDR3 spans 16 residues. Trimming stripped 2 bases from V and 0 bases from J, with 11 bases between. CDR1 MDHEN and CDR2 SYDVKM come from the germline V gene. CDR3 sequence (DNA): TGTGCCAGCAGTTTAACAGGGAAGGTCTCTGGAAACACCATATATTTT. This sequence encodes CASSLTGKVSGNTIYF.